This record looks at one TCR beta chain sequence and its context. The patients with Susac syndrome were individuals who fulfilled the recently defined diagnostic criteria for disease that was either definite or probable. This specimen comes from a study of CD8 T cells in Susac syndrome. Study background: Eight or nine of the sequenced Susac syndrome patients were in remission, and more than 5 had active disease.

The CDR3 is 15 amino acids. The germline V and J ends were trimmed by 2 bases and 5 bases, with 13 bases remaining between them. Germline CDR1 and CDR2: MNHEY and SVGAGI. With random hexamers, reverse transcription was performed on about 0.5 to 1 ug of RNA. TCRdb analysed the immunoSEQ multiplex PCR reads with MiXCR anew, one entry per CDR3 protein. This table has 100,000 to 150,000 distinct CDR3 sequences, around 96% appearing once. The rearrangement joins TRBV6-5 to TRBJ2-1; D ambiguous. This TCR was sampled from a human donor with Susac syndrome. The material sequenced was CD8+ T cells from PBMCs. CDR3 loop: CASSYLLGSNNEQFF. DNA of the CDR3: TGTGCCAGCAGTTACCTGTTAGGAAGTAACAATGAGCAGTTCTTC.